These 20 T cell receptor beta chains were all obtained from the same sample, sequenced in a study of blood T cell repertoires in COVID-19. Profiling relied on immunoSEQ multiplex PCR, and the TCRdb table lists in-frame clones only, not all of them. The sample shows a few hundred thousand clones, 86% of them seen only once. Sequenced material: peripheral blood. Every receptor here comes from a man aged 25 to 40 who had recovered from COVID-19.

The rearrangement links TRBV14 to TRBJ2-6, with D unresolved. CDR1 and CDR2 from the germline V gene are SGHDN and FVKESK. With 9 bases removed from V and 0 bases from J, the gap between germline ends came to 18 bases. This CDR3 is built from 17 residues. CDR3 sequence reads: CASSTVAHLSGANVLTF. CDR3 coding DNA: TGTGCCAGTTCAACGGTAGCCCATCTCTCTGGGGCCAACGTCCTGACTTTC.

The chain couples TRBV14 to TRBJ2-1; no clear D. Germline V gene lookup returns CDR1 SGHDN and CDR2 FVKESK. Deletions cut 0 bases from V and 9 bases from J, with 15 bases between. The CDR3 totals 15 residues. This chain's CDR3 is CASSQEEGVTGEQFF. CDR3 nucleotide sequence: TGTGCCAGCAGCCAAGAAGAAGGAGTCACGGGTGAGCAGTTCTTC. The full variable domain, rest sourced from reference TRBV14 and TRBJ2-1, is EAGVTQFPSHSVIEKGQTVTLRCDPISGHDNLYWYRRVMGKEIKFLLHFVKESKQDESGMPNNRFLAERTGGTYSTLKVQPAELEDSGVYFCASSQEEGVTGEQFFGPGTRLTVL.

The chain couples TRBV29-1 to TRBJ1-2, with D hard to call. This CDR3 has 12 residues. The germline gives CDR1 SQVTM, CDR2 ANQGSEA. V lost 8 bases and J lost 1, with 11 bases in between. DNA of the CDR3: TGCAGCATCCCTAGGTTTAACTATGGCTACACCTTC. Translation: CSIPRFNYGYTF.

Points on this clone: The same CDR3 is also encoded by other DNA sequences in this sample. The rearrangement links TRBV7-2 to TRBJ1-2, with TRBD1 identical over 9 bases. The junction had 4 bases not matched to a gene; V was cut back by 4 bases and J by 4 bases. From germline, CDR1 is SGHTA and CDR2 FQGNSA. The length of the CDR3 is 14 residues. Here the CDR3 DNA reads TGTGCCAGCAGCTCCGGGACAGGGCCCTATGGCTACACCTTC. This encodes CASSSGTGPYGYTF.

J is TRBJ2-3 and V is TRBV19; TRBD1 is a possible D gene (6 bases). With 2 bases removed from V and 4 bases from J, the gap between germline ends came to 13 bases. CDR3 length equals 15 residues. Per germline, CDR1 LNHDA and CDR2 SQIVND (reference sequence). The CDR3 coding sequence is TGTGCCAGTAGTATAAAAGGGACACACGCAGATACGCAGTATTTT. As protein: CASSIKGTHADTQYF.

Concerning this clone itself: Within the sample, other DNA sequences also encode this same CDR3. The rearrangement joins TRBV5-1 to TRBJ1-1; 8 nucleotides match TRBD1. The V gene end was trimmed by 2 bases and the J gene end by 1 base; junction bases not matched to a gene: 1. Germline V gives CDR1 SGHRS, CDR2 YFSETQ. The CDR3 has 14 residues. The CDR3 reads CASSLQGGNTEAFF. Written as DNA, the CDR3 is TGCGCCAGCAGCTTACAGGGGGGGAACACTGAAGCTTTCTTT.

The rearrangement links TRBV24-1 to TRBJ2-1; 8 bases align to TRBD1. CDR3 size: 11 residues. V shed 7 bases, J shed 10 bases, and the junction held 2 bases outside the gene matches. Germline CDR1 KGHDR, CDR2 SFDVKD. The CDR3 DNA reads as TGTGCCACCAGGACAGGGGAGGAGCAGTTCTTC. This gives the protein CATRTGEEQFF.

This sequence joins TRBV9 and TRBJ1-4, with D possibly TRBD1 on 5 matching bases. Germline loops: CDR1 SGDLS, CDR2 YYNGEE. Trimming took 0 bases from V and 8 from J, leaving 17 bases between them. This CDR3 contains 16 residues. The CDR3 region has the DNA TGTGCCAGCAGCGTAGGGGTGGGGGACTTAGGAGAAAAACTGTTTTTT. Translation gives CASSVGVGDLGEKLFF.

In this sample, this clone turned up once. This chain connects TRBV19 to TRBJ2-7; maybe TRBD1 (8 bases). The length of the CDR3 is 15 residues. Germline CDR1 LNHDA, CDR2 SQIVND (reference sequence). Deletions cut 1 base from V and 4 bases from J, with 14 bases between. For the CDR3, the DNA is TGTGCCAGTAGTATAGGGACAGGGAGGGCATACGAGCAGTACTTC. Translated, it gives CASSIGTGRAYEQYF.

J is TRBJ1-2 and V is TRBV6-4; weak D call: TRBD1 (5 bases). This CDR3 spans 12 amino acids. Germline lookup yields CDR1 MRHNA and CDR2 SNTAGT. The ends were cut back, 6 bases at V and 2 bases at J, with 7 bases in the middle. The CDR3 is CASSPGNYGYTF. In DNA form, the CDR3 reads TGTGCCAGCAGCCCAGGGAACTATGGCTACACCTTC.

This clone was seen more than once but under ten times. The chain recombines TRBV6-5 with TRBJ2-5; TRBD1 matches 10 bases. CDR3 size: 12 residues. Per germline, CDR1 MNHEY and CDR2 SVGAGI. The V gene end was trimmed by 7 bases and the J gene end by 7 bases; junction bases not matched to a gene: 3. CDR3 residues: CASTGQGGTQYF. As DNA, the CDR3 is TGTGCCAGCACCGGACAGGGGGGGACCCAGTACTTC.

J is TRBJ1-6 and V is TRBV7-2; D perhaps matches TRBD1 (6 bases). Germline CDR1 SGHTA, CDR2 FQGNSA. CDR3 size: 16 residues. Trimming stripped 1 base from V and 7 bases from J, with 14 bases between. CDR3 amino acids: CASSLDRAPGNSPLHF. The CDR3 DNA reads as TGTGCCAGCAGCTTAGACAGGGCACCTGGAAATTCACCCCTCCACTTT.

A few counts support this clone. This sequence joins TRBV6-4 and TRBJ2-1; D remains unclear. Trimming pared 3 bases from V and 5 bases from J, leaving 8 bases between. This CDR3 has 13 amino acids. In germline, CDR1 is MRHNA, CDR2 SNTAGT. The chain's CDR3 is CASSEGRHNEQFF. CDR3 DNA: TGTGCCAGCAGTGAGGGCCGGCACAATGAGCAGTTCTTC.

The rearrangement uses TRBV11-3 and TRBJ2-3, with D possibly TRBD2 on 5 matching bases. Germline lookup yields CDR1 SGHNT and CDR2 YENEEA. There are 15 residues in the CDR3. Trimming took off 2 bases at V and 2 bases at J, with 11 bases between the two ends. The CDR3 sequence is CASSLRVGVTDTQYF. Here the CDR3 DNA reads TGTGCCAGCAGCTTACGCGTCGGGGTCACAGATACGCAGTATTTT.

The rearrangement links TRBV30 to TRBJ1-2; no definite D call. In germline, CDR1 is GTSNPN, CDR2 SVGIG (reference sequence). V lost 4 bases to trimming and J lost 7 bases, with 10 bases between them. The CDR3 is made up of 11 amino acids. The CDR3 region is CAWTAGTGYTF. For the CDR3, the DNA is TGTGCCTGGACGGCAGGCACTGGCTACACCTTC.

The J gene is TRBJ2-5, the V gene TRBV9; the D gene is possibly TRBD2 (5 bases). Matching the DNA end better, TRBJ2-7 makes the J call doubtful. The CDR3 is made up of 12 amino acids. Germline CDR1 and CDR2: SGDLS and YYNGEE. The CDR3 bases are TGTGCCAGCAGCCGAGAGGGCTACGAGCAGTACTTC. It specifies CASSREGYEQYF.

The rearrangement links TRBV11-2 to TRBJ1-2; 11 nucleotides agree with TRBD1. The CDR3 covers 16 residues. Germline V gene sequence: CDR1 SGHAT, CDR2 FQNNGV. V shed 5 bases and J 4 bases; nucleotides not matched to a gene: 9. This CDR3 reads CASSHPGQGALYGYTF. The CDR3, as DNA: TGTGCCAGCAGCCACCCAGGACAGGGGGCTCTCTATGGCTACACCTTC.

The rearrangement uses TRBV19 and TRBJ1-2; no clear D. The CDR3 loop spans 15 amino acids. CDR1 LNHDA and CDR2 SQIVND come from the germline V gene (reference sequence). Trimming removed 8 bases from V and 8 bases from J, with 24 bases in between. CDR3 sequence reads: CASHVLGAAAGGYTF. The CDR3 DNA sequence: TGTGCCAGTCATGTCCTGGGCGCCGCAGCGGGAGGCTACACCTTC.

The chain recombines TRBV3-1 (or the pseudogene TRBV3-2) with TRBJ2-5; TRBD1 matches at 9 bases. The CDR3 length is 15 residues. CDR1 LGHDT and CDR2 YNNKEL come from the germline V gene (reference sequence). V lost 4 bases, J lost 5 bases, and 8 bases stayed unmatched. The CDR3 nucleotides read TGTGCCAGCAGCCTCAACAGGGGGCGCCCCGAGACCCAGTACTTC. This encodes CASSLNRGRPETQYF.

The CDR3 reads CATSREAGNPYEQYF. In DNA form, the CDR3 reads TGTGCCACCAGCAGAGAGGCGGGAAACCCCTACGAGCAGTACTTC. V gene TRBV15 combines with J gene TRBJ2-7, with D possibly being TRBD2 (6 bases). Trimming left V 0 bases short and J 2 bases short, with 11 bases between. In germline, CDR1 is LNHNV, CDR2 YYDKDF (reference sequence). CDR3 size: 15 residues.